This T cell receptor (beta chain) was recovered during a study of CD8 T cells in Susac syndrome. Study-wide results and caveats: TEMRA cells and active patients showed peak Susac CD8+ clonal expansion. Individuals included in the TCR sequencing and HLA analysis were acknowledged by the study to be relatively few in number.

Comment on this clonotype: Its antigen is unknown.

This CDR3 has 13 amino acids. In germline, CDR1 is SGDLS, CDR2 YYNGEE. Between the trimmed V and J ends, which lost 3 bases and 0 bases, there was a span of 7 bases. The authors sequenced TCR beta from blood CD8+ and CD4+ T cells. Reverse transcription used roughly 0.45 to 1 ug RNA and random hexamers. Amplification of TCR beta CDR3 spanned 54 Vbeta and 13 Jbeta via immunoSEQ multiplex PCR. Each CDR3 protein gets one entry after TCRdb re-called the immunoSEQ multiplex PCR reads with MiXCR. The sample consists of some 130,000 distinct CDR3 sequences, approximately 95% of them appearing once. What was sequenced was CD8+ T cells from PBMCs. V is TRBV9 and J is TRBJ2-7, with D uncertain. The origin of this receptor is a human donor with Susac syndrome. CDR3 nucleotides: TGTGCCAGCAGCGGGTACAACTCCTACGAGCAGTACTTC. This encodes CASSGYNSYEQYF.